This T cell receptor beta chain was recorded in a study of cytomegalovirus exposure and HLA in healthy donors. Study conclusions and caveats: Analysis performed later showed TCR beta chains linked to HLA being more clonally expanded than equally common others. Links to common viral pathogens appeared, in a later analysis, for several of the most significant clusters. Through in vitro validation, three CMV-associated chains were shown to be specific for CMV antigens.

The CDR3 runs 17 residues. Germline V gene lookup returns CDR1 SGDLS and CDR2 YYNGEE. J gave up 6 bases and V 4 bases, and 16 bases lay outside the gene matches. A multiplex PCR was run with 60 Vbeta primers and 13 Jbeta primers. Using immunoSEQ multiplex PCR, the repertoire was profiled, and TCRdb retains in-frame clones only, with some absent. The sample holds 150,000 to 160,000 clones, over 65% seen once. For this clone: Its target is not known.

This sequence originates from a man between 25 and 39 years old in good health and CMV-seronegative. The chain combines TRBV9 with TRBJ2-1; 7 bases are a match to TRBD2. The sample taken for sequencing was PBMCs. The CDR3 bases are TGTGCCAGCAGCCCAGAGGGTAGCGGTTGGGGGGGCAATGAGCAGTTCTTC. Translating it yields CASSPEGSGWGGNEQFF.